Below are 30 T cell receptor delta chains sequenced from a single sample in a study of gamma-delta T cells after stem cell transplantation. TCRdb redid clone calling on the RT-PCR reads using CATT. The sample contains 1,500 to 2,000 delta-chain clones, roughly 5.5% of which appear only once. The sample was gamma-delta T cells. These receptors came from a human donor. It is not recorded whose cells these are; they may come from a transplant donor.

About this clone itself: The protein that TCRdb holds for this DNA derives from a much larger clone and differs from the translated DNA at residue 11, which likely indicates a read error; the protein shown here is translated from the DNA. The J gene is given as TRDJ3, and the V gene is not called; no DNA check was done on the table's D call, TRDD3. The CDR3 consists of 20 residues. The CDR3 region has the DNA TGTGCCTGTGACCCCGCCACTGGGGACGTCCTCTCCTGGGACACCCGACAGATGTTTTTC. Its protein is CACDPATGDVLSWDTRQMFF.

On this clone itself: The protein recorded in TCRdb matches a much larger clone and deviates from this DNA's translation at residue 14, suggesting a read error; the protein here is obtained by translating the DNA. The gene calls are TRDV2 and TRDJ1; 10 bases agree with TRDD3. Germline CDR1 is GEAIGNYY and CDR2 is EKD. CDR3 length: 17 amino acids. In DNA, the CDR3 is TGTGCCTGTGATGCCCTTCTGGGGGATAAACCCACCGATGAACTCATCTTT. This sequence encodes CACDALLGDKPTDELIF.

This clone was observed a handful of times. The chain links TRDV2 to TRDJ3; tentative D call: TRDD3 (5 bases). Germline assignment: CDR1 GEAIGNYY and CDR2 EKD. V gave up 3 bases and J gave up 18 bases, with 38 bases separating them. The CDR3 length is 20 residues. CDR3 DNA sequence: TGTGCCTGTGACGCGCCGGGGGCCCATCCAATCGCCTGTGACACCCGCCCGATGTTTTTC. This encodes CACDAPGAHPIACDTRPMFF.

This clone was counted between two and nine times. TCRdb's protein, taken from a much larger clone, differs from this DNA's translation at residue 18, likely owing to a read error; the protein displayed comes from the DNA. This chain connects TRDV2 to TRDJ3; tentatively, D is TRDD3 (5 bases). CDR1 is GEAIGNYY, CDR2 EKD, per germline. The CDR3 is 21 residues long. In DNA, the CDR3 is TGTGCCTGTGACACCGCGGCCCACGGGGGCAGAAGCTCCTGGGACACCCGACGGATGTTTTTC. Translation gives CACDTAAHGGRSSWDTRRMFF.

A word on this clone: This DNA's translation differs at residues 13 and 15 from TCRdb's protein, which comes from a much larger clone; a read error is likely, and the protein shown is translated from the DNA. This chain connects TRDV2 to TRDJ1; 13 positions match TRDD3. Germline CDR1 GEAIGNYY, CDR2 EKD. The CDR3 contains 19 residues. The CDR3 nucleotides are TGTGCCTGTGACACCCTACTGGGGGATACGCCCATAAACACCGGTAAACTCATCTTT. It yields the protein CACDTLLGDTPINTGKLIF.

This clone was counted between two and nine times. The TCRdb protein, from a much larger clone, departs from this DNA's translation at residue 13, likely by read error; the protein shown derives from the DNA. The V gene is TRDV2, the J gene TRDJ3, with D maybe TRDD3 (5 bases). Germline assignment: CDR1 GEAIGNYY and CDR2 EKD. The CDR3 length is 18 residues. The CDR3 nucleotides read TGTGCCTGTGACTCCATCTCATTTAGCTCCTGGGACGCCCGACAGATGTTTTTC. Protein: CACDSISFSSWDARQMFF.

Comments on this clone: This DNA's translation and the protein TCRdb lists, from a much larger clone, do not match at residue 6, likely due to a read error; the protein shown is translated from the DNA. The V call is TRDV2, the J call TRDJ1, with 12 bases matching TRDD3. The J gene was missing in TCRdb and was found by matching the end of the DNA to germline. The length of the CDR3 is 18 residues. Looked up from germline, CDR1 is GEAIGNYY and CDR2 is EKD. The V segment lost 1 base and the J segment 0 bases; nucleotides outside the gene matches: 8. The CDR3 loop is CACDTRSTGGYHTDKLIF. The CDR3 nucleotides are TGTGCCTGTGACACGCGCAGTACTGGGGGATACCACACCGATAAACTCATCTTT.

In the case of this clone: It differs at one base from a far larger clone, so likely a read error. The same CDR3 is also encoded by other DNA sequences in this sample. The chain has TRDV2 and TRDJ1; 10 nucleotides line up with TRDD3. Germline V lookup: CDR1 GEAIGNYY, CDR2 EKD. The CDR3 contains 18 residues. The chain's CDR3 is CACDTVATLGDTTDKLIF. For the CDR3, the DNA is TGTGCCTGCGACACCGTCGCTACGTTGGGGGATACAACCGATAAACTCATCTTT.

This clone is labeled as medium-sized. CDR3 nucleotides: TGTGCCTGTGACCCCTGGGGGAGCAGCGATAAACTCATCTTT. This codes for CACDPWGSSDKLIF. This sequence joins TRDV2 and TRDJ1, with 8 bases aligning to TRDD3. Germline CDR1 reads GEAIGNYY; CDR2 reads EKD. This CDR3 has 14 residues. J lost 4 bases, V lost 3 bases, and 6 bases had no gene match.

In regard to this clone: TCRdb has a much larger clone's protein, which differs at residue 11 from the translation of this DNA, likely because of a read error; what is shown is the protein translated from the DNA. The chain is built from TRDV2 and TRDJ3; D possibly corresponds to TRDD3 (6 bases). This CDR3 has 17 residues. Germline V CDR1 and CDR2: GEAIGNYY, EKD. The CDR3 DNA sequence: TGTGCCTGTGACACTACTGGGCCCTCCTGGGGCACCCGACAGATGTTTTTC. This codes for CACDTTGPSWGTRQMFF.

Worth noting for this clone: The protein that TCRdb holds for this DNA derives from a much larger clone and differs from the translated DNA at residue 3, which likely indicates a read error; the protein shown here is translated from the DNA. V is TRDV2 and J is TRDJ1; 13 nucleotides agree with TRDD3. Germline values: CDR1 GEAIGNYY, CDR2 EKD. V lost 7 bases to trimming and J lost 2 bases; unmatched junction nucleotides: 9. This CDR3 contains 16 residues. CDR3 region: CAWDLLGDTETDKLIF. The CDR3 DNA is TGTGCCTGGGACTTACTGGGGGATACGGAGACCGATAAACTCATCTTT.

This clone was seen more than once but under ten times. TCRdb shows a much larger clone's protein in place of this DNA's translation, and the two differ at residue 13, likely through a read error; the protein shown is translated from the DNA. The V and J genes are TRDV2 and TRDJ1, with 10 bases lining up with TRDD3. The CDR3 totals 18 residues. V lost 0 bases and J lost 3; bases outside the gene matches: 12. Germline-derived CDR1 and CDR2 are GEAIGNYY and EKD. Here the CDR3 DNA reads TGTGCCTGTGACACCGTCGCTACGTTGGGGGATACACCCGATAAACTCATCTTT. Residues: CACDTVATLGDTPDKLIF.

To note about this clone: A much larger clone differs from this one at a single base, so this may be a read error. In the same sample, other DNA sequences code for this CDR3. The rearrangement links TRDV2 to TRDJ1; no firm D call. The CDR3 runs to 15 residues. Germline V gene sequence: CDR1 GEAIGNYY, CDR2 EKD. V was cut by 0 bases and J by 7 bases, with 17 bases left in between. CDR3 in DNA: TGTGCCTGTGACACCCTGGCACTCGAGCGGGGTAAACTCATCTTT. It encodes CACDTLALERGKLIF.

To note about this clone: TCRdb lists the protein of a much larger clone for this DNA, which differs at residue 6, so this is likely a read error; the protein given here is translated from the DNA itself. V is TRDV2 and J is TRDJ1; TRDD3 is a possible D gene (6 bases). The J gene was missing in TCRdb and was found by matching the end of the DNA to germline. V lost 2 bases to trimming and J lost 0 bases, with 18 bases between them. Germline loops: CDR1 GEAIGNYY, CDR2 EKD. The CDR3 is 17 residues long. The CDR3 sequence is CACDRRGDRRDTDKLIF. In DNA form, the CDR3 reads TGTGCCTGTGACAGACGGGGGGACCGAAGGGACACCGATAAACTCATCTTT.

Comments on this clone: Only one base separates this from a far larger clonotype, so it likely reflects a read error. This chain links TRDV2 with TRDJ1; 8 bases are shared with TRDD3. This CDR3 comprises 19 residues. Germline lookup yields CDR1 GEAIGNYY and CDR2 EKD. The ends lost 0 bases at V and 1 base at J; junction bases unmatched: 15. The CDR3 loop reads CACDTVSLGDRSPTDKLIF. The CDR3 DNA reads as TGTGCCTGTGACACCGTTTCCTTGGGGGATCGATCACCCACCGATAAACTCATCTTT.

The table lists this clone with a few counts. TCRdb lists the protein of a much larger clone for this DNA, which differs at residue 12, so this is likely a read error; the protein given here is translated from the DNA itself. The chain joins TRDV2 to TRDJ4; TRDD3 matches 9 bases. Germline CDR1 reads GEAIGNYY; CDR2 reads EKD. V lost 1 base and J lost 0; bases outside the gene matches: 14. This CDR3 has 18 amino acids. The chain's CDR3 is CACDTVRTGGEEARPLIF. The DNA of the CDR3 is TGTGCCTGTGACACTGTACGAACTGGGGGAGAGGAGGCCAGACCCCTGATCTTT.

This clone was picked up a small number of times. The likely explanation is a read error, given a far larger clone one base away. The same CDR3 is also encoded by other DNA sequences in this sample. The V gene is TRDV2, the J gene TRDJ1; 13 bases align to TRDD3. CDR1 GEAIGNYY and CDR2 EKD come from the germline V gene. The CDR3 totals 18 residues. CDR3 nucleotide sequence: TGTGCCTGCGACACTCTTACTGGGGGATACGCCGGTAACGGGAAACTCATCTTT. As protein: CACDTLTGGYAGNGKLIF.

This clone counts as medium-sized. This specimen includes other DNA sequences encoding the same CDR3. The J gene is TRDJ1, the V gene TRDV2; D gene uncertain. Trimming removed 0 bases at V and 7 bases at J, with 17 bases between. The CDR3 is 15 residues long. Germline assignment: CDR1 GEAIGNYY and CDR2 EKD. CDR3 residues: CACDTLALERGKLIF. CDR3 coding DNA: TGTGCCTGTGACACCCTGGCACTCGAACGGGGTAAACTCATCTTT.

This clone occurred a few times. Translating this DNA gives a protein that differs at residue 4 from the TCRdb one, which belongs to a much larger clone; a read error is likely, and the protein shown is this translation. CDR3 in DNA: TGTGCCTGTAACGGTCTGGGGGATAATAAGGCCACCGATAAACTCATCTTT. Translated: CACNGLGDNKATDKLIF. The gene calls are TRDV2 and TRDJ1; 10 bases fit TRDD3. Per the germline V gene, CDR1 is GEAIGNYY and CDR2 is EKD. J gave up 1 base and V 6 bases, and 13 bases lay outside the gene matches. The CDR3 is 17 amino acids.

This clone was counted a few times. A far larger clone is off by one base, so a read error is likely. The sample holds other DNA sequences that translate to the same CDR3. CDR3 DNA: TGTGCCTGTGACACTCTACAACTATTGGGGGGCTCGTACACCGATAAACTCATCTTT. Residues: CACDTLQLLGGSYTDKLIF. The chain links TRDV2 to TRDJ1, with D perhaps matching TRDD3 (6 bases). Germline lookup yields CDR1 GEAIGNYY and CDR2 EKD. The CDR3 consists of 19 residues. Trimming shortened V by 1 base and J by 0 bases, and 23 bases separated the two germline ends.

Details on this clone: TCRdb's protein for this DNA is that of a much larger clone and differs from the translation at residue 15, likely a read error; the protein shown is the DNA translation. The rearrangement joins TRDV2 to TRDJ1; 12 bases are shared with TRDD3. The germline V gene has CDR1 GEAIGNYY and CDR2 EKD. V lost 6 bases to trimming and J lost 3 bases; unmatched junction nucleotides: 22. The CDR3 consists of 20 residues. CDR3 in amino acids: CACFSILLGDTESYADKLIF. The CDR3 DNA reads TGTGCCTGTTTCTCGATATTACTGGGGGATACCGAATCGTACGCCGATAAACTCATCTTT.

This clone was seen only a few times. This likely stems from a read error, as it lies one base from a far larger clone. The CDR3 here is CACDTLTGGYLQEGTDRLIF. The CDR3 DNA follows: TGTGCCTGTGACACCCTTACTGGGGGATACCTCCAGGAGGGCACCGATAGACTCATCTTT. This rearrangement joins TRDV2 to TRDJ1, with 12 bases aligning to TRDD3. This CDR3 contains 20 residues. Per germline, CDR1 GEAIGNYY and CDR2 EKD.

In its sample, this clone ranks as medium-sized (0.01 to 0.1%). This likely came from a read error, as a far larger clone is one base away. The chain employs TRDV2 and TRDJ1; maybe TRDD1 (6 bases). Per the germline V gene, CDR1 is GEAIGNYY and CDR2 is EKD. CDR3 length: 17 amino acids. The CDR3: CACDTAGLNRYTDRLIF. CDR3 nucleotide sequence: TGTGCCTGTGACACGGCAGGACTAAATAGGTACACCGATAGACTCATCTTT.

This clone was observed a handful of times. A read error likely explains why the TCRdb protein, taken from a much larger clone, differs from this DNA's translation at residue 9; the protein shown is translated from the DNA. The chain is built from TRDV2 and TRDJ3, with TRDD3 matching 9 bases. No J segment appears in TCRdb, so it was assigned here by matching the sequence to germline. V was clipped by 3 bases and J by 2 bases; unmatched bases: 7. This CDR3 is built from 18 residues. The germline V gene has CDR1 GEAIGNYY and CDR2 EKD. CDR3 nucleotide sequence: TGTGCCTGTGACGAGGGGGATACCTGTACCTGGGACACCCGACAGATGTTTTTC. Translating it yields CACDEGDTCTWDTRQMFF.

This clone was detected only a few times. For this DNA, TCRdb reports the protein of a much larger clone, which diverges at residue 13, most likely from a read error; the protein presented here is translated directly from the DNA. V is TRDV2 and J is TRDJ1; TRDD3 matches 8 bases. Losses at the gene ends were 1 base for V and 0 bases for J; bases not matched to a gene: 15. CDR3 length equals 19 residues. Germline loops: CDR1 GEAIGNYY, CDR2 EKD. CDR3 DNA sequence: TGTGCCTGTGACACTCTACAACTACTGGGGGGCTCGCACACCGATAAACTCATCTTT. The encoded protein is CACDTLQLLGGSHTDKLIF.

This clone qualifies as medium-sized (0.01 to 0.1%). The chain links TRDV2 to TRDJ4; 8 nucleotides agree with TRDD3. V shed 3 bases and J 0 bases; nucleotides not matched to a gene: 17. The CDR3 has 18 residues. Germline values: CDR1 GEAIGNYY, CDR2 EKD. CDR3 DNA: TGTGCCTGTGACGCTGCTGCTACGTACTGGGGGGAAGCCAGACCCCTGATCTTT. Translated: CACDAAATYWGEARPLIF.

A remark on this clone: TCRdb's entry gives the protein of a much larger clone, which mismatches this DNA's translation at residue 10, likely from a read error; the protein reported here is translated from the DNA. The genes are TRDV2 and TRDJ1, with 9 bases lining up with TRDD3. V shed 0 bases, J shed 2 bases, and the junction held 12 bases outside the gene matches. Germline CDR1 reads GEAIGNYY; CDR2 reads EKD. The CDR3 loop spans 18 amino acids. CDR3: CACDTVAGGCRNTDKLIF. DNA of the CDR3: TGTGCCTGTGACACCGTTGCTGGGGGATGCAGGAATACCGATAAACTCATCTTT.

The CDR3 DNA reads as TGTGCCTGTGATACACGGGGGACCGCCAAAAAGGACACCGATAAACTCATCTTT. Translating gives CACDTRGTAKKDTDKLIF. The chain has TRDV2 and TRDJ1, with D perhaps matching TRDD3 (6 bases). TCRdb records no J gene; here it was assigned by comparing the DNA to germline. The CDR3 spans 18 residues. V dropped 4 bases and J dropped 0 bases, with 23 bases sitting between them. Germline CDR1 and CDR2: GEAIGNYY and EKD.

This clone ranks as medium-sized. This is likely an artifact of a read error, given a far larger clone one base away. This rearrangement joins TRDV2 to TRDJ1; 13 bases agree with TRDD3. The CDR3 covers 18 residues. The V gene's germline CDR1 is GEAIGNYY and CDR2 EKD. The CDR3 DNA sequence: TGTGCCTGTGATAGCCTTCAAACTGGGGGATACGCTCCCGATAAACTCACCTTT. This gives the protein CACDSLQTGGYAPDKLTF.

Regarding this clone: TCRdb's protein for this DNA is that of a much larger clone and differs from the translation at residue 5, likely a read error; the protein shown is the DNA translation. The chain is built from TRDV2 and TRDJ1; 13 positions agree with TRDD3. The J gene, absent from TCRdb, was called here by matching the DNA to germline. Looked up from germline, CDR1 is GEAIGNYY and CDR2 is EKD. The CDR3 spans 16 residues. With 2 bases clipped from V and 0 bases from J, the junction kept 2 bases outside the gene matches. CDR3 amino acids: CACDRLGDTHTDKLIF. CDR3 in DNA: TGTGCCTGTGACAGACTGGGGGATACGCACACCGATAAACTCATCTTT.